Sequencing of this T cell receptor (beta chain) was carried out in a study of blood T cell repertoires in COVID-19. Study overall: Samples came from the United States, Italy and Spain, spanning acute and convalescent COVID-19.

This clone occurred once. Sequencing used immunoSEQ multiplex PCR; TCRdb keeps in-frame clones, though not all of them. The sample holds fewer than 150,000 clones; about 88% are singletons and the top ten take around 3.3%. Germline V gene sequence: CDR1 MDHEN, CDR2 SYDVKM. V lost 2 bases and J lost 0, with 10 bases in between. CDR3 length equals 15 residues. The material sequenced was peripheral blood. This receptor was taken from a man aged 35 to 55 with acute or convalescent COVID-19. The V call is TRBV28, the J call TRBJ1-1; D may be TRBD1 (5 bases). The CDR3 bases are TGTGCCAGCAGTTTAGGGGGGAACATGAACACTGAAGCTTTCTTT. Residues: CASSLGGNMNTEAFF. The full variable domain, completed using reference TRBV28 and TRBJ1-1, is DVKVTQSSRYLVKRTGEKVFLECVQDMDHENMFWYRQDPGLGLRLIYFSYDVKMKEKGDIPEGYSVSREKKERFSLILESASTNQTSMYLCASSLGGNMNTEAFFGQGTRLTVV.